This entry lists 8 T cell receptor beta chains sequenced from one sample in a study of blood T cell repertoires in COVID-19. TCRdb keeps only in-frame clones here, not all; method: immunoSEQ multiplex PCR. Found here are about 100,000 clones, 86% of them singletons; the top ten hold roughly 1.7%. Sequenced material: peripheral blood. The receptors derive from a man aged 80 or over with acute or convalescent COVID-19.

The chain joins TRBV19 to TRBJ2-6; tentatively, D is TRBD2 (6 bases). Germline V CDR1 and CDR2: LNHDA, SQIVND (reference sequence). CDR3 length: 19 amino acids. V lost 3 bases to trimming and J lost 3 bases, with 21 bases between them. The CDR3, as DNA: TGTGCCAGTAGTATTTTTTCGTTGCTAGCGAGAGGTGGGGCCAACGTCCTGACTTTC. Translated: CASSIFSLLARGGANVLTF.

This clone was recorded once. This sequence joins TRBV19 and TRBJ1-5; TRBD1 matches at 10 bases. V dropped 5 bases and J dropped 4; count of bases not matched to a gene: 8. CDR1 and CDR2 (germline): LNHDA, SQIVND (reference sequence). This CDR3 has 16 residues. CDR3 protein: CASSFRTGGRNQPQHF. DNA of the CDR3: TGTGCCAGTAGTTTTCGGACAGGGGGAAGGAATCAGCCCCAGCATTTT.

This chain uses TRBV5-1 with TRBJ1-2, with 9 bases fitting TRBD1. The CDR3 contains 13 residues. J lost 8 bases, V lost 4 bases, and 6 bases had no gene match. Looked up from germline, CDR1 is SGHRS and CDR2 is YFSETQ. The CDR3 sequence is CASSQTGTGGYTF. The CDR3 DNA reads TGCGCCAGCAGCCAAACCGGGACAGGGGGCTACACCTTC.

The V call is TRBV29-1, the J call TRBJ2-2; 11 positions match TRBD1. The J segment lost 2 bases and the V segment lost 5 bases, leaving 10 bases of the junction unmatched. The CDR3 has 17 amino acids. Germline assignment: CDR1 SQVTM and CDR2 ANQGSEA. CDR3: CSVYRTGGSINTGELFF. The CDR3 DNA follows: TGCAGCGTTTACCGGACAGGGGGCTCTATCAACACCGGGGAGCTGTTTTTT.

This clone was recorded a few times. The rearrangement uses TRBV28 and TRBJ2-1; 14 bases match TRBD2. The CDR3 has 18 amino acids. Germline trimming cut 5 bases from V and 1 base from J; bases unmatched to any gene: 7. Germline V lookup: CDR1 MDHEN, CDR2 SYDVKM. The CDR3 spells CASSETSGRARSYNEQFF. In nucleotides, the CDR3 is TGTGCCAGCAGTGAGACTAGCGGGAGGGCCAGGTCCTACAATGAGCAGTTCTTC.

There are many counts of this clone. In DNA form, the CDR3 reads TGTGCCAGCAGCTTAGTCCCAGCGTTCCAAGAGACCCAGTACTTC. It is translated as CASSLVPAFQETQYF. This sequence joins TRBV7-2 and TRBJ2-5; no reliable D call. Trimming stripped 1 base from V and 1 base from J, with 10 bases between. CDR3 length: 15 residues. Germline V lookup: CDR1 SGHTA, CDR2 FQGNSA.

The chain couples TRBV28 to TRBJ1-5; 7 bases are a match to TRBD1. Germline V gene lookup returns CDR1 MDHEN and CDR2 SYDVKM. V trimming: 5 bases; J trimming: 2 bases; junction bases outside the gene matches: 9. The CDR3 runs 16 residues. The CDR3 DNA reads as TGTGCCAGCAGTCCCCAGGAAGGACAGGGCAATCAGCCCCAGCATTTT. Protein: CASSPQEGQGNQPQHF.

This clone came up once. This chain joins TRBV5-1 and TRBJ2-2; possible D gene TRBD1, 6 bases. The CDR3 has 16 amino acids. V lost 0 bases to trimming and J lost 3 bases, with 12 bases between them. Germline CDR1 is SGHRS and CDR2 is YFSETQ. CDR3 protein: CASSLDAAGDTGELFF. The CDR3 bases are TGCGCCAGCAGCTTGGATGCGGCAGGGGACACCGGGGAGCTGTTTTTT.